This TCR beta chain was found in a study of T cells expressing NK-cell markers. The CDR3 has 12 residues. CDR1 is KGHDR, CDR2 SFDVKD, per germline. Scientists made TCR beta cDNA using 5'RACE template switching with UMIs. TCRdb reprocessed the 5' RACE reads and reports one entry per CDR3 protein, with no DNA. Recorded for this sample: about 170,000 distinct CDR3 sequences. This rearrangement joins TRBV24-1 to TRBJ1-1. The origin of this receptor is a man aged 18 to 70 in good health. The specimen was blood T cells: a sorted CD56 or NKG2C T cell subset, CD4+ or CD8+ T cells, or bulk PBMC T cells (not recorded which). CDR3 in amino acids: CATSDFWGMAFF.